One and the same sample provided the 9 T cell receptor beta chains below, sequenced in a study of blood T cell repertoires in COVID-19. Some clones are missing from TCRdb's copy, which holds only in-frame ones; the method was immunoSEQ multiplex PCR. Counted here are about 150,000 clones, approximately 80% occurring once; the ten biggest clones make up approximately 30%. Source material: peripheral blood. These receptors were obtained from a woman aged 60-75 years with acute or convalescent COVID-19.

DNA of the CDR3: TGTGCCAGCAGTCGCAGCGGGGGGCCCCTGACAGATACGCAGTATTTT. This codes for CASSRSGGPLTDTQYF. This chain links TRBV7-2 with TRBJ2-3, with 9 bases identical to TRBD2. Per the germline V gene, CDR1 is SGHTA and CDR2 is FQGNSA. Losses at the gene ends were 6 bases for V and 3 bases for J; bases not matched to a gene: 10. This CDR3 region has 16 residues.

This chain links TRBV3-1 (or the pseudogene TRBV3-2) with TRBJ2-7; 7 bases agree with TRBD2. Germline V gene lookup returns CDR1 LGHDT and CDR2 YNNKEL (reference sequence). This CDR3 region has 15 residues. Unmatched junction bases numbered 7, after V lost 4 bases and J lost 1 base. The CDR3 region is CASSRSGAGSYEQYV. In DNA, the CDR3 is TGTGCCAGCAGCCGAAGCGGGGCTGGTTCCTACGAGCAGTACGTC.

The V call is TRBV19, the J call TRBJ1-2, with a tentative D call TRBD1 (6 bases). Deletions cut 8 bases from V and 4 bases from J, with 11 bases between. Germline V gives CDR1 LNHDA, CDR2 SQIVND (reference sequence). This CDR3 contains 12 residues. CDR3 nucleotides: TGTGCCAGTGCAATACAGGGCTATGGCTACACCTTC. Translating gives CASAIQGYGYTF.

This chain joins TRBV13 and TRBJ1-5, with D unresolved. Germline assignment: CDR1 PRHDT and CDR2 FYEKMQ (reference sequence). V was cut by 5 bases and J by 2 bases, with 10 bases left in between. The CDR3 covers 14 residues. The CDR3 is CASSERYRNQPQHF. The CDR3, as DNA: TGTGCCAGCAGCGAGAGATACCGCAATCAGCCCCAGCATTTT.

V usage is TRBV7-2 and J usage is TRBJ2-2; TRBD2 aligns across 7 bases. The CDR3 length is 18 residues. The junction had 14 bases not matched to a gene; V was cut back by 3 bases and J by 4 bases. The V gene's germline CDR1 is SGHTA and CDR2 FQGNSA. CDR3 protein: CASSFGQKPSGFTGELFF. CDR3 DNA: TGTGCCAGCAGCTTTGGGCAAAAGCCTAGCGGTTTCACCGGGGAGCTGTTTTTT.

The CDR3 loop reads CASSFNRDSNQPQHF. As DNA, the CDR3 is TGTGCCAGCAGCTTTAACCGGGATAGCAATCAGCCCCAGCATTTT. The V and J genes are TRBV7-2 and TRBJ1-5; D call uncertain. V dropped 3 bases and J dropped 0 bases, with 9 bases sitting between them. This CDR3 has 15 residues. The V gene's germline CDR1 is SGHTA and CDR2 FQGNSA.

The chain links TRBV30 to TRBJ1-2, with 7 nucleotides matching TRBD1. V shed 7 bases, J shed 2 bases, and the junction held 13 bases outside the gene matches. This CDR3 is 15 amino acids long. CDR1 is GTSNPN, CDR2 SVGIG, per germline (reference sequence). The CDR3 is CAFTYSGTANYGYTF. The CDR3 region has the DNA TGTGCCTTTACATACTCCGGGACAGCCAACTATGGCTACACCTTC.

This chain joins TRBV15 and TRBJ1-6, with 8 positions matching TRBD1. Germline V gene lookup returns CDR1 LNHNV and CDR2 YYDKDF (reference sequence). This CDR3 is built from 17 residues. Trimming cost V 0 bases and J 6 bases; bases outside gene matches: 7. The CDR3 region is CATSRDLGQGANSPLHF. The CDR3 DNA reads TGTGCCACCAGCAGAGATCTTGGACAGGGCGCTAATTCACCCCTCCACTTT.

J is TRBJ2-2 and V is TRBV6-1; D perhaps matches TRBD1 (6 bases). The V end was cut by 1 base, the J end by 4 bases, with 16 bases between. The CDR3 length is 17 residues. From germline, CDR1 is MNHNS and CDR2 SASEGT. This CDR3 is CASSEERTAPSTGELFF. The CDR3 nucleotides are TGTGCCAGCAGTGAAGAAAGGACAGCCCCAAGCACCGGGGAGCTGTTTTTT.